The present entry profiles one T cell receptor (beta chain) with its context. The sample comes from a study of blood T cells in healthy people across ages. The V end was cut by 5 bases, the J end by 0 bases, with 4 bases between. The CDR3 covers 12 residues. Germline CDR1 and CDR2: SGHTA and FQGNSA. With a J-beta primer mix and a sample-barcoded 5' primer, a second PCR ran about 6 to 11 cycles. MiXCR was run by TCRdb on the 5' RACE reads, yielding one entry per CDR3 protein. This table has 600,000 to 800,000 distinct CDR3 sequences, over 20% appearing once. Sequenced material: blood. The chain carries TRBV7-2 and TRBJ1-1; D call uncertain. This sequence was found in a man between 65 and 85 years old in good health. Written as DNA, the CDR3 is TGTGCCAGCAGCCCTATGAACACTGAAGCTTTCTTT. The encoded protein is CASSPMNTEAFF. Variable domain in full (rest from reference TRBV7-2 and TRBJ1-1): GAGVSQSPSNKVTEKGKDVELRCDPISGHTALYWYRQSLGQGLEFLIYFQGNSAPDKSGLPSDRFSAERTGGSVSTLTIQRTQQEDSAVYLCASSPMNTEAFFGQGTRLTVV.